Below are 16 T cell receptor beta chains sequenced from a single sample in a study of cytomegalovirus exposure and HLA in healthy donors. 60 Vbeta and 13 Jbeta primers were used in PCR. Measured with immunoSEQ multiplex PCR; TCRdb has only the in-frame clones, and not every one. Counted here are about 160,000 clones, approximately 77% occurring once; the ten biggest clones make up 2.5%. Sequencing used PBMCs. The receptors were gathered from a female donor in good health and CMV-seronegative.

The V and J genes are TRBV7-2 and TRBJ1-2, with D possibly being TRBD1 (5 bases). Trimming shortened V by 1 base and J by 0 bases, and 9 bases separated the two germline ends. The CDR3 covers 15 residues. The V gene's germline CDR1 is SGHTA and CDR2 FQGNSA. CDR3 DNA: TGTGCCAGCAGCTTAGAATCGACAGCTAACTATGGCTACACCTTC. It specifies CASSLESTANYGYTF.

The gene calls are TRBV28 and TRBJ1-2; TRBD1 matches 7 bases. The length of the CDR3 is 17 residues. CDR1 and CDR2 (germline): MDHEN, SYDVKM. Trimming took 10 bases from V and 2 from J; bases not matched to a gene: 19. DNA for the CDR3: TGTGCCACCTACGGACAGGCTGACCATCGTCCCAACTATGGCTACACCTTC. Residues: CATYGQADHRPNYGYTF.

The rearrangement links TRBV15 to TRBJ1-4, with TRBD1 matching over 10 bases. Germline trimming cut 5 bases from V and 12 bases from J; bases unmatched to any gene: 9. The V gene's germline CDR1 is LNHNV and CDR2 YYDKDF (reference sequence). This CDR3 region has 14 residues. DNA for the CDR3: TGTGCCACCAGCCGGGACAGGGGTGGTGGGGAACTGTTTTTT. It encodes CATSRDRGGGELFF.

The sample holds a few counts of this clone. This chain's CDR3 is CSVDGYRQQWETQYF. The CDR3, as DNA: TGCAGCGTTGATGGCTACAGACAACAGTGGGAGACCCAGTACTTC. This chain links TRBV29-1 with TRBJ2-5, with unresolved D. V lost 3 bases to trimming and J lost 5 bases, with 19 bases between them. Germline CDR1 SQVTM, CDR2 ANQGSEA. The CDR3 spans 15 residues.

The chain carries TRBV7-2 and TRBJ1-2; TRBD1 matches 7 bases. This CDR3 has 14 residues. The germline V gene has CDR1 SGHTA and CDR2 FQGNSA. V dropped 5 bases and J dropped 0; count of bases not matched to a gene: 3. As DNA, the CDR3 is TGTGCCAGCAGCCCGGGGACAGCTAACTATGGCTACACCTTC. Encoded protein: CASSPGTANYGYTF.

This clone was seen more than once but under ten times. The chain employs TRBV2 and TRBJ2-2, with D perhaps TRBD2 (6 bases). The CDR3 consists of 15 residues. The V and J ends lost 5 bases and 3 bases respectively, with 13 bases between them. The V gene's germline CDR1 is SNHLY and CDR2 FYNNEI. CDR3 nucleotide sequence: TGTGCCAGCAGTCGCCGGGAGAGTTACACCGGGGAGCTGTTTTTT. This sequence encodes CASSRRESYTGELFF.

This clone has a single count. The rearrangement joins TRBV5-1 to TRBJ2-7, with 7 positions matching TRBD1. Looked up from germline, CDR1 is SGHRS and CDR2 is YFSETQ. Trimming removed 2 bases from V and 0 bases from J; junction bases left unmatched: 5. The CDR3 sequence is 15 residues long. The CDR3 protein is CASSLAQGSSYEQYF. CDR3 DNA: TGCGCCAGCAGCTTAGCACAGGGGAGCTCCTACGAGCAGTACTTC. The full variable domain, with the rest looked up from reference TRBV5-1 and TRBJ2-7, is KAGVTQTPRYLIKTRGQQVTLSCSPISGHRSVSWYQQTPGQGLQFLFEYFSETQRNKGNFPGRFSGRQFSNSRSEMNVSTLELGDSALYLCASSLAQGSSYEQYFGPGTRLTVT.

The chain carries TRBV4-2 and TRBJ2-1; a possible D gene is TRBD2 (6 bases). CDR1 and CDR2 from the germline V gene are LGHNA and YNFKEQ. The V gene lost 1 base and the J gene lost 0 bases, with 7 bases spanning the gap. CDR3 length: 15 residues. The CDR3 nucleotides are TGTGCCAGCAGCCAAGTAGCGGACTCCTACAATGAGCAGTTCTTC. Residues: CASSQVADSYNEQFF.

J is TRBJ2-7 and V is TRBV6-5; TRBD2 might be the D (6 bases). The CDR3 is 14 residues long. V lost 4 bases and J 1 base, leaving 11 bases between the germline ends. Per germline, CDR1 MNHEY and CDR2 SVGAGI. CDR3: CASSSRGKSYEQYF. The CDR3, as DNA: TGTGCCAGCAGTTCCCGGGGGAAGTCCTACGAGCAGTACTTC.

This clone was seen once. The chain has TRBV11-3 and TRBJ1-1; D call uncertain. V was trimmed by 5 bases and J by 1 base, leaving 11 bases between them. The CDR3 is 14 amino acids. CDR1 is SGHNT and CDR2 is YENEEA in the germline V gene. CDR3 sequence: CASSPGRQNTEAFF. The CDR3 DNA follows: TGTGCCAGCAGCCCGGGTAGGCAGAACACTGAAGCTTTCTTT.

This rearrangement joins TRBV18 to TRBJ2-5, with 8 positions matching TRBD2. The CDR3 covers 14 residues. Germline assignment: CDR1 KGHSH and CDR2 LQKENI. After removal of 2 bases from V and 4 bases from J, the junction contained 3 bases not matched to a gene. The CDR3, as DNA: TGTGCCAGCTCACCAGGAGCGGGAGTAGAGACCCAGTACTTC. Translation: CASSPGAGVETQYF.

CDR3 bases: TGCAGCGTTGGGGAGTATAATTCACCCCTCCACTTT. Its protein is CSVGEYNSPLHF. This chain connects TRBV29-1 to TRBJ1-6, with D unclear. This CDR3 comprises 12 residues. Germline values: CDR1 SQVTM, CDR2 ANQGSEA. V lost 4 bases and J 4 bases, leaving 5 bases between the germline ends.

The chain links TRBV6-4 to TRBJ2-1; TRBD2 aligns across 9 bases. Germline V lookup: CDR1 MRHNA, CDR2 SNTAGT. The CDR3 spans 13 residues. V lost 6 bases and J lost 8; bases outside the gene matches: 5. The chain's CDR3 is CASRAPSGDEQFF. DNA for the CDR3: TGTGCCAGCAGGGCGCCTAGCGGGGATGAGCAGTTCTTC.

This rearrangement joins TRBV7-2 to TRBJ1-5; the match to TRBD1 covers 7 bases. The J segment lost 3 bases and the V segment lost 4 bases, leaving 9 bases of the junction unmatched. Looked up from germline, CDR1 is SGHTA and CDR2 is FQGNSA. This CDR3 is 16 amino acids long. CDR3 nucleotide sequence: TGTGCCAGCAGCTCACCCGGGACAGAATCCAATCAGCCCCAGCATTTT. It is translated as CASSSPGTESNQPQHF.

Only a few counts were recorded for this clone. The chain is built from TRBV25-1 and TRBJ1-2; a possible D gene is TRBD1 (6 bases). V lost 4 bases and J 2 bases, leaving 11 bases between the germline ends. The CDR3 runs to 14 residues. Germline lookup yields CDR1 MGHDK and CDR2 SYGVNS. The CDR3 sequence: CASSAGTPNYGYTF. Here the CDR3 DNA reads TGTGCCAGCAGTGCCGGGACACCGAACTATGGCTACACCTTC.

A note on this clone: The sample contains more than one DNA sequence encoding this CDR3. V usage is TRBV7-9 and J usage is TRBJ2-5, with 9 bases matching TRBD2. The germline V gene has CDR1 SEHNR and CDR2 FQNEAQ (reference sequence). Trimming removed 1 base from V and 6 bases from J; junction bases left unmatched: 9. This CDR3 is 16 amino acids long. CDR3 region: CASSLGASGDKKTQYF. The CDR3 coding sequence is TGTGCCAGCAGCTTAGGGGCTAGCGGGGACAAAAAGACCCAGTACTTC.